Each of the 27 T cell receptor beta chains below was sequenced from the same sample in a study of T cell repertoires in cytomegalovirus infection. These receptors lack a known antigen. In TCRdb, the reads were re-called with MiXCR into one record per CDR3 protein. The sample consists of approximately 990,000 distinct CDR3 sequences, around 29% of them appearing once. The sequences come from cultured CD8+ T cells from PBMCs, collected from culture after CMV antigen stimulation. The receptor set was obtained from a human donor in good health (CMV status not recorded). Some clones in this sample may be carry-over from other donors' samples.

This clonotype was counted a few times. J is TRBJ1-4 and V is TRBV4-3; D uncertain. The germline gives CDR1 LGHNA, CDR2 YSLEER. The CDR3 has 15 residues. V was pared by 1 base and J by 8 bases, with 14 bases between. The CDR3 reads CASSQGSGVGEKLFF. The CDR3 nucleotides read TGCGCCAGCAGCCAAGGAAGCGGGGTTGGGGAAAAACTGTTTTTT.

The chain has TRBV6-5 and TRBJ1-4; D may be TRBD1 (5 bases). V was trimmed by 8 bases and J by 6 bases, leaving 10 bases between them. Germline V gives CDR1 MNHEY, CDR2 SVGAGI. The CDR3 has 12 amino acids. CDR3 sequence: CASGTGDEKLFF. CDR3 nucleotides: TGTGCCAGCGGGACTGGGGATGAAAAACTGTTTTTT.

The table lists this clonotype with a few counts. V gene TRBV6-1 combines with J gene TRBJ2-5; D gene uncertain. The germline CDR1 and CDR2 sequences are MNHNS and SASEGT. This CDR3 is 13 amino acids long. V was clipped by 5 bases and J by 3 bases, with 10 bases between them. CDR3 sequence reads: CASSHLTEETQYF. In nucleotides, the CDR3 is TGTGCCAGCAGTCACTTAACAGAAGAGACCCAGTACTTC.

This clonotype was recorded many times. This chain connects TRBV7-9 to TRBJ1-2; no clear D. Looked up from germline, CDR1 is SEHNR and CDR2 is FQNEAQ (reference sequence). The CDR3 is 15 amino acids. With 6 bases removed from V and 0 bases from J, the gap between germline ends came to 14 bases. The CDR3 sequence: CASREVDGTNYGYTF. The CDR3 bases are TGTGCCAGCAGGGAAGTCGACGGTACTAACTATGGCTACACCTTC.

A few counts support this clonotype. The chain combines TRBV7-6 with TRBJ1-4; perhaps TRBD1 as D (6 bases). This CDR3 is built from 15 residues. CDR1 and CDR2 (germline): SGHVS, FNYEAQ. Trimming cost V 3 bases and J 5 bases, with 13 bases left between them. The CDR3 DNA sequence: TGTGCCAGCAGCTTGGGAGACAGGTGGAATGAAAAACTGTTTTTT. Translation gives CASSLGDRWNEKLFF.

This chain connects TRBV10-3 to TRBJ2-1; 11 bases line up with TRBD1. Per germline, CDR1 ENHRY and CDR2 SYGVKD. Trimming removed 0 bases from V and 6 bases from J; junction bases left unmatched: 10. The CDR3 contains 18 residues. As DNA, the CDR3 is TGTGCCATCAGTGAGTCGCAAGGGACAGGGGGTAACGGCAATGAGCAGTTCTTC. Protein product: CAISESQGTGGNGNEQFF.

The genes are TRBV6-6 and TRBJ1-2; the D is unclear. In germline, CDR1 is MNHNY, CDR2 SVGAGI (reference sequence). The V end was cut by 2 bases, the J end by 4 bases, with 14 bases between. CDR3 size: 15 residues. The CDR3 loop is CASSYPRSEPYGYTF. In DNA, the CDR3 is TGTGCCAGCAGTTACCCTCGCAGCGAACCCTATGGCTACACCTTC.

Only a few counts were recorded for this clonotype. The genes are TRBV6-2 or TRBV6-3 and TRBJ2-7; 11 bases line up with TRBD2. Germline CDR1 reads MNHEY; CDR2 reads SVGEGT. This CDR3 has 13 residues. V shed 5 bases and J 5 bases; nucleotides not matched to a gene: 2. CDR3 loop: CASSPSGGNEQYV. CDR3 nucleotides: TGTGCCAGCAGTCCTAGCGGGGGGAACGAGCAGTACGTC.

The chain links TRBV6-2 or TRBV6-3 to TRBJ1-5; D is unclear. Germline V gene data show CDR1 as MNHEY and CDR2 as SVGEGT. V lost 2 bases and J lost 3, with 17 bases in between. The CDR3 is made up of 17 amino acids. CDR3 DNA sequence: TGTGCCAGCAGTTACCTACAGACCGGAGGGTACAATCAGCCCCAGCATTTT. It yields the protein CASSYLQTGGYNQPQHF.

This clonotype was observed a handful of times. J is TRBJ2-5 and V is TRBV7-9; 14 bases fit TRBD2. J was trimmed by 3 bases and V by 3 bases; bases with no gene match: 3. The CDR3 totals 16 residues. Germline loops: CDR1 SEHNR, CDR2 FQNEAQ (reference sequence). The DNA of the CDR3 is TGTGCCAGCAGCTTGGGGACTAGCGGGGGTGAAGAGACCCAGTACTTC. The encoded protein is CASSLGTSGGEETQYF.

Many counts were recorded for this clonotype. V is TRBV7-6 and J is TRBJ2-3; D not certain. The CDR3 has 13 amino acids. Germline CDR1 is SGHVS and CDR2 is FNYEAQ. V gave up 5 bases and J gave up 4 bases, with 10 bases separating them. The CDR3: CASSPDFADTQYF. CDR3 in DNA: TGTGCCAGCAGCCCGGATTTTGCAGATACGCAGTATTTT.

Turning to this clonotype: A read error may be the cause here, since a much bigger clone is one base away. The rearrangement links TRBV7-9 to TRBJ2-1; TRBD2 aligns across 8 bases. CDR3 size: 17 residues. CDR1 is SEHNR, CDR2 FQNEAQ, per germline (reference sequence). The V segment lost 1 base and the J segment 4 bases; nucleotides outside the gene matches: 9. The CDR3 region is CASSLVWRGVPYNEQFF. The CDR3 DNA is TGTGCCAGCAGCTTAGTTTGGCGGGGGGTCCCTTACAATGAGCAGTTCTTC.

The chain has TRBV3-1 and TRBJ2-1; TRBD2 aligns across 14 bases. Trimming took 6 bases from V and 6 from J; bases not matched to a gene: 4. This CDR3 is 15 amino acids long. Germline lookup yields CDR1 LGHDT and CDR2 YNNKEL (reference sequence). CDR3 sequence: CASSPTSGGVNEQFF. The CDR3 DNA is TGTGCCAGCAGTCCGACTAGCGGGGGGGTCAATGAGCAGTTCTTC.

A few counts support this clonotype. The chain carries TRBV7-9 and TRBJ2-7, with 8 bases lining up with TRBD2. The junction had 14 bases not matched to a gene; V was cut back by 1 base and J by 3 bases. This CDR3 has 18 amino acids. CDR1 is SEHNR and CDR2 is FQNEAQ in the germline V gene (reference sequence). CDR3 region: CASSLGSGGRALFYEQYF. For the CDR3, the DNA is TGTGCCAGCAGCTTAGGGAGCGGGGGCAGGGCCCTCTTCTACGAGCAGTACTTC.

The V gene is TRBV12-3 or TRBV12-4, the J gene TRBJ2-2; D remains ambiguous. Deletions cut 10 bases from V and 7 bases from J, with 13 bases between. This CDR3 spans 12 amino acids. The CDR3 here is CANSGLSGELFF. CDR3 DNA sequence: TGTGCCAACTCGGGTCTGAGCGGGGAGCTGTTTTTT.

This clonotype was detected only once. This rearrangement joins TRBV2 to TRBJ1-1, with 10 bases lining up with TRBD1. The CDR3 is made up of 17 amino acids. V trimming: 2 bases; J trimming: 4 bases; junction bases outside the gene matches: 10. In germline, CDR1 is SNHLY, CDR2 FYNNEI. Here the CDR3 reads CASSERPGTGEFTEAFF. The CDR3 nucleotides are TGTGCCAGCAGTGAAAGGCCCGGGACAGGGGAATTCACTGAAGCTTTCTTT.

The DNA for the CDR3 is TGTGCCAGCAGCGTAGTAGGGGCCTCGGAGTATGGCTACACCTTC. The encoded protein is CASSVVGASEYGYTF. The rearrangement links TRBV9 to TRBJ1-2, with D tentatively TRBD1 (5 bases). Germline-derived CDR1 and CDR2 are SGDLS and YYNGEE. This CDR3 comprises 15 residues. V shed 0 bases and J shed 5 bases, with 14 bases lying between them.

This clonotype was picked up a small number of times. The chain recombines TRBV5-4 with TRBJ1-5; 7 nucleotides line up with TRBD1. With 4 bases clipped from V and 7 bases from J, the junction kept 8 bases outside the gene matches. CDR3 size: 14 residues. The germline CDR1 and CDR2 sequences are SGHNT and YYREEE (reference sequence). CDR3 DNA: TGTGCCAGCAGCCTGGACAGGTCCGGCCAGCCCCAGCATTTT. Its protein product is CASSLDRSGQPQHF.

V usage is TRBV10-3 and J usage is TRBJ2-5; D might be TRBD1 (5 bases). Germline V CDR1 and CDR2: ENHRY, SYGVKD. Trimming took off 10 bases at V and 2 bases at J, with 14 bases between the two ends. The CDR3 consists of 13 residues. This CDR3 is CATQSGAQETQYF. In DNA form, the CDR3 reads TGTGCCACCCAGAGTGGGGCACAAGAGACCCAGTACTTC.

The CDR3 here is CASSQEQEATGELFF. The CDR3 nucleotides are TGCGCCAGCAGCCAAGAGCAAGAGGCAACCGGGGAGCTGTTTTTT. The V and J genes are TRBV4-1 and TRBJ2-2; D is ambiguous. Per germline, CDR1 MGHRA and CDR2 YSYEKL. The CDR3 runs to 15 residues. The V and J ends lost 0 bases and 5 bases respectively, with 10 bases between them.

The chain is built from TRBV7-9 and TRBJ2-1; no clear D gene. The length of the CDR3 is 12 residues. V lost 6 bases and J lost 4, with 7 bases in between. In germline, CDR1 is SEHNR, CDR2 FQNEAQ (reference sequence). The DNA of the CDR3 is TGTGCCAGCAGACCCCTATACAATGAGCAGTTCTTC. It codes for CASRPLYNEQFF.

The sample holds one count of this clonotype. The chain links TRBV6-6 to TRBJ2-1; D unresolved. Germline CDR1 is MNHNY and CDR2 is SVGAGI (reference sequence). Trimming took 0 bases from V and 2 from J, leaving 8 bases between them. CDR3 length: 15 residues. CDR3 bases: TGTGCCAGCAGTTACTCGAGTCTCCCCTACAATGAGCAGTTCTTC. Translating gives CASSYSSLPYNEQFF.

This clonotype was observed at least ten times. Written as DNA, the CDR3 is TGTGCCAGCAGCCCTCCCTGGGGGAACACTGAAGCTTTCTTT. Translated: CASSPPWGNTEAFF. V and J are TRBV7-9 and TRBJ1-1; D is ambiguous. With 5 bases removed from V and 1 base from J, the gap between germline ends came to 11 bases. The CDR3 is made up of 14 amino acids. Per the germline V gene, CDR1 is SEHNR and CDR2 is FQNEAQ (reference sequence). Using reference TRBV7-9 and TRBJ1-1 for the parts outside the CDR3, the full variable domain is DTGVSQNPRHKITKRGQNVTFRCDPISEHNRLYWYRQTLGQGPEFLTYFQNEAQLEKSRLLSDRFSAERPKGSFSTLEIQRTEQGDSAMYLCASSPPWGNTEAFFGQGTRLTVV.

This sequence joins TRBV7-6 and TRBJ2-7; D is perhaps TRBD1 (6 bases). Germline CDR1 and CDR2: SGHVS and FNYEAQ. The germline V and J ends were trimmed by 4 bases and 2 bases, with 15 bases remaining between them. CDR3 size: 15 residues. CDR3 amino acids: CASSSNNRATYEQYF. CDR3 nucleotides: TGTGCCAGCAGCTCCAACAACAGGGCCACCTACGAGCAGTACTTC.

In this sample, this clonotype turned up a few times. Here the CDR3 reads CASSQLAGSTGELFF. CDR3 DNA: TGTGCCAGCAGTCAGCTAGCGGGGTCCACCGGGGAGCTGTTTTTT. The chain has TRBV6-5 and TRBJ2-2, with 9 bases identical to TRBD2. CDR3 length: 15 amino acids. Germline-derived CDR1 and CDR2 are MNHEY and SVGAGI. With 5 bases clipped from V and 4 bases from J, the junction kept 5 bases outside the gene matches.

The chain employs TRBV10-3 and TRBJ2-3, with 7 bases aligning to TRBD1. The CDR3 sequence is 14 residues long. CDR1 and CDR2 (germline): ENHRY, SYGVKD. The trim removed 8 bases at V and 1 base at J, leaving 6 bases unmatched. CDR3 protein: CAIPLTGRTDTQYF. CDR3 sequence (DNA): TGTGCCATCCCGTTGACAGGGCGCACAGATACGCAGTATTTT.

This sequence joins TRBV24-1 and TRBJ2-2; D ambiguous. The V and J ends lost 0 bases and 6 bases respectively, with 4 bases between them. There are 13 residues in the CDR3. Germline V gives CDR1 KGHDR, CDR2 SFDVKD. CDR3 residues: CATSDLLAGELFF. The CDR3 DNA sequence: TGTGCCACCAGTGATTTGCTCGCCGGGGAGCTGTTTTTT.